The present T cell receptor (beta chain) was sequenced within a study of blood T cells in healthy people across ages. The study, taken as a whole, reports: Donor CMV status, an unknown factor, possibly confounded changes in expanded clonotypes. The fall in TCR beta diversity per million T cells was roughly linear with age.

Concerning this clonotype: Its antigen remains unknown.

The authors ran a second PCR of 7 to 11 cycles using a sample-barcoded 5' primer and a J-beta primer mix. The template-switch adaptor was a 5' adaptor with 12 random nucleotides. It tagged each cDNA molecule. TCRdb reprocessed the 5' RACE reads via MiXCR and lists one record per CDR3 protein. The top ten hold about a quarter of the sample, which has hundreds of thousands of distinct CDR3 sequences, 45% to 70% seen once. V lost 0 bases, J lost 4 bases, and 2 bases stayed unmatched. The germline CDR1 and CDR2 sequences are SGHVS and FQNEAQ. There are 14 residues in the CDR3. Sample: blood. The clonotype comes from a man aged 40-55 years in good health. V is TRBV7-8 and J is TRBJ1-2; 7 nucleotides agree with TRBD1. CDR3 protein: CASSLARGGYGYTF. The CDR3 nucleotides read TGTGCCAGCAGCTTAGCCAGGGGGGGCTATGGCTACACCTTC.